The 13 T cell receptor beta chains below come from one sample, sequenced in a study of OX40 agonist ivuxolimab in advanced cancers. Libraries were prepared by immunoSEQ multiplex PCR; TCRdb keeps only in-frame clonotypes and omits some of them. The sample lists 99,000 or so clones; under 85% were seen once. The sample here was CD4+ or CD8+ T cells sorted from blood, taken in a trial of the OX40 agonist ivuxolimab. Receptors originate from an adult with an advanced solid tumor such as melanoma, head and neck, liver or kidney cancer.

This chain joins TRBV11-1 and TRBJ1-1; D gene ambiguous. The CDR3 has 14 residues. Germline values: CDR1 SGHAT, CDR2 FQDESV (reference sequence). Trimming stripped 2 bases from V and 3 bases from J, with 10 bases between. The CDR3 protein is CASSLPGLHTEAFF. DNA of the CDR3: TGTGCCAGCAGCTTACCCGGGTTGCACACTGAAGCTTTCTTT.

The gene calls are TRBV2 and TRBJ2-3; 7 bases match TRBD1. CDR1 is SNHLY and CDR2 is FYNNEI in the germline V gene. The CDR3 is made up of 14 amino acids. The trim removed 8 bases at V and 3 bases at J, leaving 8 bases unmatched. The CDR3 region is CASSDRLITDTQYF. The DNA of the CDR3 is TGTGCCAGCTCGGACAGGCTTATAACAGATACGCAGTATTTT.

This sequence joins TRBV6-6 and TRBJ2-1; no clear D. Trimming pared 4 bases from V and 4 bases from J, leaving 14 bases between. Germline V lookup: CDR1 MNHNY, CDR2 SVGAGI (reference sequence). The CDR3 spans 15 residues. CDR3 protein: CASSSSLWAYNEQFF. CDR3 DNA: TGTGCCAGCAGTTCCTCTCTATGGGCTTACAATGAGCAGTTCTTC.

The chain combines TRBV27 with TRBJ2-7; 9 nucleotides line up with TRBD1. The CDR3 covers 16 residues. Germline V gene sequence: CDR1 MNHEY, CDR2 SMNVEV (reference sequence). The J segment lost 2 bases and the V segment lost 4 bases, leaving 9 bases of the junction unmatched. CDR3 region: CASSWLQTGGTYEQYF. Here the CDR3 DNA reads TGTGCCAGCAGTTGGCTTCAGACAGGGGGTACCTACGAGCAGTACTTC.

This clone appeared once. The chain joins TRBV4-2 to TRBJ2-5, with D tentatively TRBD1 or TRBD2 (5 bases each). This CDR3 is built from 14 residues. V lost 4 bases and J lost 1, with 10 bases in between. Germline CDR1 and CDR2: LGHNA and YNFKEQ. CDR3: CASSPGAGQETQYF. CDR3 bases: TGTGCCAGCAGCCCCGGGGCAGGCCAAGAGACCCAGTACTTC.

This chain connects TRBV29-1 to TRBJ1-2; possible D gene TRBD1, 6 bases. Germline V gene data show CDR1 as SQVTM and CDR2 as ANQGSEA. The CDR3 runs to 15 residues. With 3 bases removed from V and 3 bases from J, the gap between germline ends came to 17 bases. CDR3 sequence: CSVEGQGSGYYGYTF. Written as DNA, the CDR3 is TGCAGCGTTGAGGGCCAGGGGTCGGGGTACTATGGCTACACCTTC. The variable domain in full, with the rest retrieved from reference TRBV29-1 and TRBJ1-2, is SAVISQKPSRDICQRGTSLTIQCQVDSQVTMMFWYRQQPGQSLTLIATANQGSEATYESGFVIDKFPISRPNLTFSTLTVSNMSPEDSSIYLCSVEGQGSGYYGYTFGSGTRLTVV.

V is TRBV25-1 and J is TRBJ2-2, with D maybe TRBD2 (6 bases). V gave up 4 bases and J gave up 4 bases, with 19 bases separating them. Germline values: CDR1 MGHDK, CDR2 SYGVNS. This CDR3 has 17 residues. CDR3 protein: CASSGPRQVGGTGELFF. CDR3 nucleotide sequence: TGTGCCAGCAGTGGCCCCCGGCAGGTCGGGGGCACCGGGGAGCTGTTTTTT.

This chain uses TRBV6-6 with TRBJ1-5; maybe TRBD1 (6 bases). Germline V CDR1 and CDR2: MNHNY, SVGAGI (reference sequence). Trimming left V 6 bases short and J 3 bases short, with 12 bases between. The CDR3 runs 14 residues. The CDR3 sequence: CASSPTGSNQPQHF. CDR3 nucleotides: TGTGCCAGCAGCCCTACAGGGTCCAATCAGCCCCAGCATTTT.

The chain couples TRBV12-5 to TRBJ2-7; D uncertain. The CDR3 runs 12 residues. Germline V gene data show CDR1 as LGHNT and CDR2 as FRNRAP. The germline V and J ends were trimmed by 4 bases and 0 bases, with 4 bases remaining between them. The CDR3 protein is CASGSSSYEQYF. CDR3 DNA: TGTGCTAGTGGTTCAAGCTCCTACGAGCAGTACTTC.

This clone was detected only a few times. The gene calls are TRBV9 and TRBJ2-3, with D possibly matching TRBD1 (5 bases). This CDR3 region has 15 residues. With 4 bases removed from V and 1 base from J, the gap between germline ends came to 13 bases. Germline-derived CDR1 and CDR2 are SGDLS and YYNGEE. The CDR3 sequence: CASSPRPRGTDTQYF. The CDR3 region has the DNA TGTGCCAGCAGCCCAAGACCCAGGGGCACAGATACGCAGTATTTT.

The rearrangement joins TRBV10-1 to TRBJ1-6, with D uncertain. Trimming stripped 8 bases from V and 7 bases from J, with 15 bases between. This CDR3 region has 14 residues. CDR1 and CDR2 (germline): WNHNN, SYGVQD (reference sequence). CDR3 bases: TGCGCCAGCCGAGGCAGTGATGTGAATTCACCCCTCCACTTT. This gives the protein CASRGSDVNSPLHF.

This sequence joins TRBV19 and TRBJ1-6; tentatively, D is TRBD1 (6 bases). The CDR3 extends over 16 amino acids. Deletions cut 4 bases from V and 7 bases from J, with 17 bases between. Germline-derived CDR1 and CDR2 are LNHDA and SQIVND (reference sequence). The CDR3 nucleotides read TGTGCCAGTAGTAAGGGGGTTCTGGGACGGAATTCACCCCTCCACTTT. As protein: CASSKGVLGRNSPLHF.

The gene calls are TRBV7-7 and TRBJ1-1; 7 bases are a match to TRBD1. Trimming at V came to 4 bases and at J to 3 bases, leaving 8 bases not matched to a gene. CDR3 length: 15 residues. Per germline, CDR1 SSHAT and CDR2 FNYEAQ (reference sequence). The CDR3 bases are TGTGCCAGCAGCTCCCCGGCAGGGGGGTACACTGAAGCTTTCTTT. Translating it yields CASSSPAGGYTEAFF. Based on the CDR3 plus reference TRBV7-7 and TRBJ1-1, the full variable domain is GAGVSQSPRYKVTKRGQDVTLRCDPISSHATLYWYQQALGQGPEFLTYFNYEAQPDKSGLPSDRFSAERPEGSISTLTIQRTEQRDSAMYRCASSSPAGGYTEAFFGQGTRLTVV.